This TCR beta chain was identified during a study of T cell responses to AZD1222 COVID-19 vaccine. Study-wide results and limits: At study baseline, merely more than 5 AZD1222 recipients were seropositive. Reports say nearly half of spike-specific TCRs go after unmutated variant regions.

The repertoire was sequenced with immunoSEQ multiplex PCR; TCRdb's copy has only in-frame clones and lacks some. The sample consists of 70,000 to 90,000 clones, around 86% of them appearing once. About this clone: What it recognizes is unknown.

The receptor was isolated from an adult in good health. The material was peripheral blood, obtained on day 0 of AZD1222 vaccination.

The CDR3 coding sequence is TGTGCCAGTAGTAGGGCGGGACAGGGAAACTATGGCTACACCTTC. It specifies CASSRAGQGNYGYTF. This chain connects TRBV19 to TRBJ1-2; TRBD1 agrees at 9 bases. The CDR3 runs 15 residues. Germline V gives CDR1 LNHDA, CDR2 SQIVND (reference sequence). Germline trimming cut 4 bases from V and 2 bases from J; bases unmatched to any gene: 5.